This T cell receptor (beta chain) stems from a study of shared clonotypes between healthy human individuals. Study-wide points: Sharing across several donors was seen in 4% to 5.5% of naive CD4 clonotypes.

This CDR3 region has 16 residues. The germline V gene encodes CDR1 MGHRA and CDR2 YSYEKL. Between the trimmed V and J ends, which lost 0 bases and 3 bases, there was a span of 15 bases. At deep level, the assay was performed. In the original analysis: ImmunoSEQ gave junction-only sequences without quality scores, so filtering differed. Sequencing used immunoSEQ multiplex PCR; TCRdb keeps in-frame clones, though not all of them. The V and J calls and clone size are taken from that table; D and trimming were inferred from the DNA. This table holds approximately 740,000 clones, about 91% found once. On this clone: Its antigen remains unknown.

Naive CD8 cells, CD45RO-negative and positively selected for CCR7, excluded terminally differentiated effector memory CD45RA+ cells. The V and J genes are TRBV4-1 and TRBJ2-7; D perhaps matches TRBD1 (5 bases). The sequence was obtained from a man aged 30 to 45 in good health. The sequencing input was naive CD8+ T cells sorted from blood. The CDR3 sequence is CASSQDQGGRNYEQYF. Written as DNA, the CDR3 is TGCGCCAGCAGCCAAGATCAGGGCGGACGGAACTACGAGCAGTACTTC.